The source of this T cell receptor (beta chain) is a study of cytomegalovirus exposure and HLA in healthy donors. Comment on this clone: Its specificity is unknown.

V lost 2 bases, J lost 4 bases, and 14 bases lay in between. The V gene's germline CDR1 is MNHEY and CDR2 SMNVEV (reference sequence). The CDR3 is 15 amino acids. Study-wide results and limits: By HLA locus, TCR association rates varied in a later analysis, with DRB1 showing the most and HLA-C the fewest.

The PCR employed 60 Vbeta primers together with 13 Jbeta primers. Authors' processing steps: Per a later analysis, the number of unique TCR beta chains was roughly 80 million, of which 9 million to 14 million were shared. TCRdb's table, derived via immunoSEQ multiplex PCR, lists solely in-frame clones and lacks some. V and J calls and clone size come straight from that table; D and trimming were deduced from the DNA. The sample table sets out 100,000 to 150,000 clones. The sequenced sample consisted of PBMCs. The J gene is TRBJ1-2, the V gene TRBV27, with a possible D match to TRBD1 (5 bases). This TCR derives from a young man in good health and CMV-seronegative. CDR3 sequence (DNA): TGTGCCAGCAGTTTAAGGCAGGACAACTTCTATGGCTACACCTTC. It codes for CASSLRQDNFYGYTF.